The clone carrying this TCR beta chain was seen only once. A read error may account for a junction end that differs from germline. This specimen comes from a study of blood T cells in healthy people across ages. Primed by a sample-barcoded 5' primer and a J-beta primer mix, a second PCR proceeded for about 6 to 11 cycles. Each CDR3 protein gets one entry after TCRdb re-called the 5' RACE reads with MiXCR. The sample yields around 1,000,000 distinct CDR3 sequences, roughly a quarter seen once. CDR1 and CDR2 from the germline V gene are MRHNA and SNTAGT. The CDR3 is 15 amino acids. The same data also contributed to another study, on T cells of mothers and their children.

The sequenced sample was blood. This chain connects TRBV6-4 to TRBJ2-1; a possible D gene is TRBD2 (6 bases). The sequence was collected from a girl aged 2 to 10 in good health. DNA for the CDR3: TGTGCCAGCAGTGAATCCGGGGGTTCCTACAATGGGCAGTTCTTC. This sequence encodes CASSESGGSYNGQFF.